The T cell receptor beta chain described here comes from a study of blood T cell repertoires in COVID-19. Study as a whole: The United States, Italy and Spain supplied acute and convalescent COVID-19 samples. The cDNA or gDNA used as material had been derived from T cells, B-cell-depleted T cells, or PBMCs.

V was clipped by 3 bases and J by 2 bases, with 11 bases between them. This CDR3 contains 14 residues. CDR1 and CDR2 (germline): SGHAT, FQDESV (reference sequence). Original processing notes: Nucleated cell number was recorded as an estimate derived from reference gene primer amplification. The data were produced by immunoSEQ multiplex PCR, yet TCRdb's version contains in-frame clones alone and is incomplete. V and J calls and clone size come straight from that table; D and trimming were deduced from the DNA. The sample has some 30,000 clones; about 91% are singletons. V gene TRBV11-1 combines with J gene TRBJ2-7; D is possibly TRBD2 (6 bases). Source material: peripheral blood. The TCR sequence derives from a woman in her 70s with active COVID-19. CDR3 residues: CASSFSGGAYEQYF. Here the CDR3 DNA reads TGTGCCAGCAGCTTCTCCGGGGGTGCCTACGAGCAGTACTTC.